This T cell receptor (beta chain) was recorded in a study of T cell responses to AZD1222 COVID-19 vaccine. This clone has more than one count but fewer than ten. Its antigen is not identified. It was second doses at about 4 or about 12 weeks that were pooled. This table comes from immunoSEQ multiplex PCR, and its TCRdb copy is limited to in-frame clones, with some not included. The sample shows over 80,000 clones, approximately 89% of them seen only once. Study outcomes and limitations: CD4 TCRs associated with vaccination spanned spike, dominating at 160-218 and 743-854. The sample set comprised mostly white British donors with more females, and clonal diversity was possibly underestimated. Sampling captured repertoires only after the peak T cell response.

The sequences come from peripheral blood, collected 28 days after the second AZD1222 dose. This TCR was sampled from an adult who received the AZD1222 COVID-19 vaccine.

CDR3 sequence reads: CASFSPDTGELFF. In DNA, the CDR3 is TGCGCCAGCTTTTCTCCAGACACCGGGGAGCTGTTTTTT. The genes are TRBV10-1 and TRBJ2-2; D uncertain. The ends were cut back, 8 bases at V and 3 bases at J, with 10 bases in the middle. Germline lookup yields CDR1 WNHNN and CDR2 SYGVQD (reference sequence). The CDR3 sequence is 13 residues long.